This T cell receptor beta chain was obtained from a study of blood T cells in healthy people across ages. A remark on this clonotype: Its specificity is not known.

Next came a second PCR, run for roughly 7 to 12 cycles, which used a sample-barcoded 5' primer along with a J-beta primer mix. With 12 random nucleotides, a template-switch adaptor tagged each individual cDNA molecule. TCRdb used MiXCR to reprocess the 5' RACE reads, holding one entry per CDR3 protein. The sample lists some 1 million distinct CDR3 sequences; more than 40% were seen once. Findings and limits, study-wide: With age, beta diversity per million T cells declined roughly linearly, significantly by 40.

Germline V gene data show CDR1 as SGHTA and CDR2 as FQGTGA. The CDR3 runs 14 residues. V was pared by 0 bases and J by 2 bases, with 6 bases between. Sequencing was carried out using blood. This TCR derives from a woman aged 55-70 years in good health. This chain connects TRBV7-3 to TRBJ2-3; D ambiguous. DNA of the CDR3: TGTGCCAGCAGCTTAACCCCCTACACAGATACGCAGTATTTT. Its protein is CASSLTPYTDTQYF.